The T cell receptor (beta chain) under discussion was sequenced for a study of blood T cell repertoires in COVID-19. How the authors handled the data: Scientists estimated how many nucleated cells there were by amplifying reference gene primers. Measured with immunoSEQ multiplex PCR; TCRdb has only the in-frame clones, and not every one. Clonal size and the V and J genes are those of that table, whereas D and trimming came from the DNA. The repertoire holds about 60,000 clones, with just over 85% as singletons. Sequencing was carried out using peripheral blood. The receptor comes from a man in his fifties or sixties with acute or convalescent COVID-19.

CDR3 region: CASGTPGGQEGWSEQFF. DNA of the CDR3: TGTGCCAGCGGAACCCCCGGGGGACAGGAAGGCTGGAGCGAGCAGTTCTTC. The chain couples TRBV28 to TRBJ2-1; 8 nucleotides line up with TRBD1. This CDR3 is 17 amino acids long. Trimming cost V 8 bases and J 10 bases; bases outside gene matches: 22. The germline V gene has CDR1 MDHEN and CDR2 SYDVKM.